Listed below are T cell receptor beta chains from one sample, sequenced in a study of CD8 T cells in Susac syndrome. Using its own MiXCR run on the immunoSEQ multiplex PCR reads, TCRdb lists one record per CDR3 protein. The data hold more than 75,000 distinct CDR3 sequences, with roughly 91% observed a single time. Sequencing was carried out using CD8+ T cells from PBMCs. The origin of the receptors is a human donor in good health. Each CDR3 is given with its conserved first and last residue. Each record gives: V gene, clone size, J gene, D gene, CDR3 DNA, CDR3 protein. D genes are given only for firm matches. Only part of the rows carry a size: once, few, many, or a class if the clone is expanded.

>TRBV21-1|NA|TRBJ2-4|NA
TGTGCCAGCAGCAAAGACGACGGATTAGCCAAAAACATTCAGTACTTC
CASSKDDGLAKNIQYF
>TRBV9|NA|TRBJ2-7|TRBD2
TGTGCCAGCAGCCTAGGGACTAGCGGCATCTACGAGCAGTACTTC
CASSLGTSGIYEQYF
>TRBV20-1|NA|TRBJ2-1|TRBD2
TGCAGTGCCAAAACTAGCGGGGGGCGTAATGAGCAGTTCTTC
CSAKTSGGRNEQFF
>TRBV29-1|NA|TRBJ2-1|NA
TGCAGCGTGGGCCACAATGAGCAGTTCTTC
CSVGHNEQFF
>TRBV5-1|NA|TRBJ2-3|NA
TGCGCCAGCAGCCCGGGACCCACGAACGCAGATACGCAGTATTTT
CASSPGPTNADTQYF
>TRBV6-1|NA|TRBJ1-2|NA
TGTGCCAGCAGTGAAGCCCTGGTAGGATCCTTC
CASSEALVGSF
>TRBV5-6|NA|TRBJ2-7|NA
TGTGCCAGCAGCTTCCTGGGGCAGACCTACGAGCAGTACTTC
CASSFLGQTYEQYF
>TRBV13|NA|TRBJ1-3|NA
TGTGCCAGCAGCTCCAGGGGTGGTGGAAACACCATATATTTT
CASSSRGGGNTIYF
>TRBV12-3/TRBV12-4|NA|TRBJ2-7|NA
TGTGCCAGCAGTGAACCGGGCTACGAGCAGTACTTC
CASSEPGYEQYF
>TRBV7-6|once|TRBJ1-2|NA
TGTGCCAGCAGCTCCGATTTAGGGGGTCGGGGTGGCTACACCTTC
CASSSDLGGRGGYTF
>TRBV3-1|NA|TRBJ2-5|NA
TGTGCCAGCAGCCAATTTCTAGATCTAGGGGAGACCCAGTACTTC
CASSQFLDLGETQYF
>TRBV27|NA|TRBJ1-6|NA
TGTGCCAGCAGTTTCCACAGGGATCCAAATTCACCCCTCCACTTT
CASSFHRDPNSPLHF
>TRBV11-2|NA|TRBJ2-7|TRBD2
TGTGCCAGCAGCTTAAGAGCGGGGGAGTCCTACGAGCAGTACTTC
CASSLRAGESYEQYF
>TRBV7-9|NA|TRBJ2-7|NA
TGTGCCAGCAGCGAGGCTCGGGGGCCTATCTCCTACGAGCAGTACTTC
CASSEARGPISYEQYF
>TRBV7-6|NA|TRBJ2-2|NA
TGTGCCAGCAGCTTGAGCGACACCGGGGAGCTGTTTTTT
CASSLSDTGELFF
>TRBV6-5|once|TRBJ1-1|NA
TGTGCCAGCAGTCAGGGGCCGGGAACTGAAGCTTTCTTT
CASSQGPGTEAFF
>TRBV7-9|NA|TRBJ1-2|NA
TGTGCCAGCAGCCCCCTTGGTACAGGGTCAGACTATGGCTACACCTTC
CASSPLGTGSDYGYTF
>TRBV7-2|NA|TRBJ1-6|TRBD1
TGTGCCAGCAGCTTAGAAGGGGGCCGGTCACCCCTCCACTTT
CASSLEGGRSPLHF
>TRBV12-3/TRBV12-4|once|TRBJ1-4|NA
TGTGCCAGCAGTTTTTGGCAGGGTAAAGCTGAAAAACTGTTTTTT
CASSFWQGKAEKLFF
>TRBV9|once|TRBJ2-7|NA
TGTGCCAGCAGCGAGGGGGGGTTGGAATACGAGCAGTACTTC
CASSEGGLEYEQYF
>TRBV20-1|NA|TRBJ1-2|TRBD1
TGCAGTGCGGTGGGACAGGGAATTTGGGGGAACTATGGCTACACCTTC
CSAVGQGIWGNYGYTF
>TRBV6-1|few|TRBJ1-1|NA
TGTGCCAGCATTGCGGTGAACACTGAAGCTTTCTTT
CASIAVNTEAFF
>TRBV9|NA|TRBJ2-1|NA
TGTGCCAGCAGCGGAGACAATGAGCAGTTCTTC
CASSGDNEQFF
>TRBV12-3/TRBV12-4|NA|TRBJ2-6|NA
TGTGCCAGCAGTTTTTTAGGCATCTCTGGGGCCAACGTCCTGACTTTC
CASSFLGISGANVLTF
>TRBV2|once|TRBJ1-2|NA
TGTGCCAGCAGTGATCCCCGGCGAAGCGAGGATGGCTACACCTTC
CASSDPRRSEDGYTF
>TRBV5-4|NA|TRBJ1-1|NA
TGTGCCAGCAGCTTACGAGGACACGGCCGCATGAACACTGAAGCTTTCTTT
CASSLRGHGRMNTEAFF
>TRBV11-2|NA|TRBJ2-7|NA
TGTGCCAGCAGCCCAACCCAGTACTCCCGCCTGAGAGAGCAGTACTTC
CASSPTQYSRLREQYF
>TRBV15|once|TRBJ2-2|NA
TGTGCCACCAGCCTAGACAGGTCCACCGGGGAGCTGTTTTTT
CATSLDRSTGELFF
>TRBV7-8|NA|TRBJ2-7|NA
TGTGCCAGCAGCCCATCTATGTACGAGCAGTACTTC
CASSPSMYEQYF
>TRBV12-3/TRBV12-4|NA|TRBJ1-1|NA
TGTGCCAGCAGTATAACCCCGGGGATGAACACTGAAGCTTTCTTT
CASSITPGMNTEAFF
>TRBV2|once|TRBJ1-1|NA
TGTGCCAGCAGAGAATCAGGGGATCTGGCTTTCTTT
CASRESGDLAFF
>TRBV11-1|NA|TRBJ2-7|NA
TGTGCCAGCAGCTTAGCAAGGGTCTACGAGCAGTACTTC
CASSLARVYEQYF
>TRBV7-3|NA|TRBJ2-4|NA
TGTGCCAGCAGCATATCGGGAGAGGCCAAAAACATTCAGTACTTC
CASSISGEAKNIQYF
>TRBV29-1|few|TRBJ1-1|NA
TGCAGCGAAATAAAGCGGGTGAACACTGAAGCTTTCTTT
CSEIKRVNTEAFF
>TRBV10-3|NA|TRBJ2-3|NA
TGTGCCATCGACGGTACAGATACGCAGTATTTT
CAIDGTDTQYF
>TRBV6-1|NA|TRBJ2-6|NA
TGTGCCAGCAGGGCGCGTGGGGCCAACGTCCTGACTTTC
CASRARGANVLTF
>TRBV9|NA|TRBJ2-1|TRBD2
TGTGCCAGCAGCGTACGGCTAGCGGGGGGGTCGGCCTACAATGAGCAGTTCTTC
CASSVRLAGGSAYNEQFF
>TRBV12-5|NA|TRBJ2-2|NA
TGTGCTAGTGGTTCTTACCCCGGGGAGCTGTTTTTT
CASGSYPGELFF
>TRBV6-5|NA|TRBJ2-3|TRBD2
TGTGCCAGCAGTTACGGGCGGGGGGACACAGATACGCAGTATTTT
CASSYGRGDTDTQYF
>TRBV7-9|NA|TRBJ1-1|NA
TGTGCCAGCAGCTCCCCGGGGGAGGGTCATGAAGCTTTCTTT
CASSSPGEGHEAFF
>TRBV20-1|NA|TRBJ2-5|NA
TGCAGTGCTAGGCCTAGACCGTACCAAGAGACCCAGTACTTC
CSARPRPYQETQYF
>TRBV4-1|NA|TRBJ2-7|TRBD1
TGCGCCAGCAGCTCCCGGGACAGGGATTACGAGCAGTACTTC
CASSSRDRDYEQYF
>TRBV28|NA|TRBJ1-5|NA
TGTGCCAGCAGTTTCCGAGGCCCGAGGGGTCAGCCCCAGCATTTT
CASSFRGPRGQPQHF
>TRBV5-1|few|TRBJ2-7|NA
TGCGCCAGCAGCTTTATGACGGAGCCGGGTTCCTACGAGCAGTACTTC
CASSFMTEPGSYEQYF
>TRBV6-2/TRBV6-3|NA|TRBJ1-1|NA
TGTGCCAGCAGTTACGTGGGGGCAACTGAAGCTTTCTTT
CASSYVGATEAFF
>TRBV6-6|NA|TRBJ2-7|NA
TGTGCCAGCAGTTACTCCGGCGAGGCGGGCGAGCAGTACTTC
CASSYSGEAGEQYF
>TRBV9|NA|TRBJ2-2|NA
TGTGCCAGCAGCGAGGGGATAAACACCGGGGAGCTGTTTTTT
CASSEGINTGELFF
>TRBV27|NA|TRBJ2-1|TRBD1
TGTGCCAGCAGTTCGACAGGGTTTAATGAGCAGTTCTTC
CASSSTGFNEQFF
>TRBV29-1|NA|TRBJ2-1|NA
TGCAGCGTTCCGGGCACCAGCTCCTACAATGAGCAGTTCTTC
CSVPGTSSYNEQFF
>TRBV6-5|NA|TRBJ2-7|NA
TGTGCCAGCAGCTACCGGGACGGCGACTACGAGCAGTACTTC
CASSYRDGDYEQYF
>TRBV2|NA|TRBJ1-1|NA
TGTGCCAGCAGTACGGCATTTGAAGCTTTCTTT
CASSTAFEAFF
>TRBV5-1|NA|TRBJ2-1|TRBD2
TGCGCCAGCAGCTCCACACCCCCCCAGCGGGGTCACAATGAGCAGTTCTTC
CASSSTPPQRGHNEQFF
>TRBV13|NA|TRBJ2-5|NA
TGTGCCAGCAGCTTAGGGGTGGGGACCCAGTACTTC
CASSLGVGTQYF
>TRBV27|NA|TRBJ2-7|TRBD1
TGTGCCAGCAGTATCCTTTCCCCCCGGGACAGTTCCTACGAGCAGTACTTC
CASSILSPRDSSYEQYF
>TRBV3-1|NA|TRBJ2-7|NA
TGTGCCAGCAGCCAAACGGGGATCTACGAGCAGTACTTC
CASSQTGIYEQYF